Listed below are T cell receptor beta chains from one sample, sequenced in a study of T cell changes during pregnancy in multiple sclerosis. The protocol was immunoSEQ multiplex PCR, while the TCRdb copy is restricted to in-frame clones and leaves out a portion. The sample holds under 120,000 clones, roughly 90% seen once. Specimen: peripheral blood, collected after pregnancy. All receptors derive from a female donor with multiple sclerosis, enrolled in a pregnancy study. CDR3s include the opening cysteine and the closing phenylalanine or tryptophan. Each record gives: V gene, D gene, J gene, clone size, CDR3 DNA, CDR3 protein. A D gene is named only where the DNA matches it firmly. The size of a clone is reported for some rows only, either as once, few or many, or as a class for expanded clones.

TRBV29-1,-,TRBJ2-3,-,TGCAGCGTTGAAGTCTCCGAGGAGGGTACGCAGTATTTT,CSVEVSEEGTQYF
TRBV11-2,TRBD1,TRBJ1-1,-,TGTGCCAGCAGAGGACAGGGGACCATGAACACTGAAGCTTTCTTT,CASRGQGTMNTEAFF
TRBV6-5,-,TRBJ2-1,-,TGTGCCAGCAGTGCAGGGGACCTCAATGAGCAGTTCTTC,CASSAGDLNEQFF
TRBV10-3,-,TRBJ2-5,-,TGTGCCATCAGTGAGTCAGGGAGCGAGACCCAGTACTTC,CAISESGSETQYF
TRBV15,TRBD2,TRBJ2-1,-,TGTGCCACCAGTTTTAGCGGGGGAGGGAATGAGCAGTTCTTC,CATSFSGGGNEQFF
TRBV6-5,TRBD1,TRBJ1-2,-,TGTGCCAGCAGTTACTCCCTGACAGGGACGATTGGCTACACCTTC,CASSYSLTGTIGYTF
TRBV6-5,-,TRBJ1-2,-,TGTGCCAGCACCCCGGGGGGAGAGGGGTATGGCTACACCTTC,CASTPGGEGYGYTF
TRBV27,TRBD1,TRBJ2-3,once,TGTGCCAGCACCCGGGACAGAAGCACAGATACGCAGTATTTT,CASTRDRSTDTQYF
TRBV9,TRBD2,TRBJ2-1,-,TGTGCCAGCAGCCTACAACCCATAGCGGGGGACAATGAGCAGTTCTTC,CASSLQPIAGDNEQFF
TRBV19,-,TRBJ2-1,-,TGTGCCAGTAGTATCCCAGGGCAACCAGGGGAGCAGTTCTTC,CASSIPGQPGEQFF
TRBV6-4,TRBD1,TRBJ2-7,medium-sized,TGTGCCAGCAGTGATACTGGGACAGGGTTTAACGAGCAGTACTTC,CASSDTGTGFNEQYF
TRBV5-1,TRBD1,TRBJ2-5,-,TGCGCCAGCAGCTTCGGACAGGGTGGCGAGACCCAGTACTTC,CASSFGQGGETQYF
TRBV16,TRBD1,TRBJ1-2,-,TGTGCCAGCAGCCAATCTCCGGACAGGGGCTATGGCTACACCTTC,CASSQSPDRGYGYTF
TRBV27,TRBD1,TRBJ2-2,once,TGTGCCAGCAGTCCCCCCAACAGGGGGCGATGGTTGGCGAACACCGGGGAGCTGTTTTTT,CASSPPNRGRWLANTGELFF
TRBV15,-,TRBJ2-5,-,TGTGCCACCAGCTGGGAGGTGGGCGGAGAGACCCAGTACTTC,CATSWEVGGETQYF
TRBV2,-,TRBJ2-7,few,TGTGCCAGCACCGTGAACACCGCCTACGAGCAGTACTTC,CASTVNTAYEQYF
TRBV2,-,TRBJ1-6,-,TGTGCCAGCACGTCCCGCCGCCTATATAATTCACCCCTCCACTTT,CASTSRRLYNSPLHF
TRBV5-8,-,TRBJ1-4,once,TGTGCCAGCAGCTTGGCCGAGGGAGGGGGAGATAATGAAAAACTGTTTTTT,CASSLAEGGGDNEKLFF
TRBV6-1,-,TRBJ1-6,-,TGTGCCAGCAGGCCGGAGGCGCTTAGTTCACCCCTCCACTTT,CASRPEALSSPLHF
TRBV7-3,TRBD1,TRBJ2-7,-,TGTGCCAGCAGCTGGGGACAGGGGAGCCCCGAGCAGTACTTC,CASSWGQGSPEQYF
TRBV9,-,TRBJ2-7,-,TGTGCCAGCAGCGCCCAAAGGGGAGGCACAGACACCTACGAGCAGTACTTC,CASSAQRGGTDTYEQYF
TRBV19,-,TRBJ2-7,-,TGTGCCAGTAGTAGTGTGGGGAGCTCCTACGAGCAGTACTTC,CASSSVGSSYEQYF
TRBV7-7,TRBD2,TRBJ2-5,-,TGTGCTAGCAGCCCCCCGTCCGGGAGGGGGCAAGAGACCCAGTACTTC,CASSPPSGRGQETQYF
TRBV18,TRBD1,TRBJ1-4,-,TGTGCCAGCTCACCACCGATCACAGGGGTCCTTAATGAAAAACTGTTTTTT,CASSPPITGVLNEKLFF
TRBV7-9,TRBD1,TRBJ1-2,-,TGTGCCAGCAGCCGCCGGGACAGGAACTATGGCTACACCTTC,CASSRRDRNYGYTF
TRBV10-3,-,TRBJ1-1,once,TGTGCCATCAGTGGATCGACAGGGAACACTGAAGCTTTCTTT,CAISGSTGNTEAFF
TRBV7-9,-,TRBJ1-4,-,TGTGCCAGCAGCTTGGGGGGGAATGAAAAACTGTTTTTT,CASSLGGNEKLFF
TRBV7-9,TRBD1,TRBJ1-2,-,TGTGCCAGCAGCTTTCGGGGACAGGGGGATGGCTACACCTTC,CASSFRGQGDGYTF
TRBV19,-,TRBJ2-4,-,TGTGCCAGTAGTAGCAGTGCCAAAAACATTCAGTACTTC,CASSSSAKNIQYF
TRBV5-6,TRBD1,TRBJ1-2,-,TGTGCCAGCAGGTCCCAGGGGGGCTATGGCTACACCTTC,CASRSQGGYGYTF
TRBV5-4,TRBD1,TRBJ2-7,-,TGTGCCAGCAGCCCGGACAAGGGGGCCCCCTCCCTTCTACGAGCCGAGTACTTC,CASSPDKGAPSLLRAEYF
TRBV5-1,TRBD2,TRBJ2-7,-,TGCGCCAGCAGCTTCTGGACTAGTAACTACGAGCAGTACTTC,CASSFWTSNYEQYF
TRBV6-1,-,TRBJ1-1,-,TGTGCCAGCAGTCCTGTGAACGGGGGGAACACTGAAGCTTTCTTT,CASSPVNGGNTEAFF
TRBV29-1,-,TRBJ2-5,once,TGCAGCGTCCCTCGGGGTTTAGAGACCCAGTACTTC,CSVPRGLETQYF
TRBV4-1,-,TRBJ2-5,-,TGCGCCAGCAGCCAAACTAGCTCGGAGACCCAGTACTTC,CASSQTSSETQYF
TRBV4-2,TRBD2,TRBJ2-1,-,TGTGCCAGCAGCCAAGAACTAGCGGGGTCCTACAATGAGCAGTTCTTC,CASSQELAGSYNEQFF
TRBV10-3,TRBD1,TRBJ1-6,-,TGTGCCATCAGTGTGGGCGGGGGACAGGGTAATTCACCCCTCCACTTT,CAISVGGGQGNSPLHF
TRBV7-2,-,TRBJ2-7,-,TGTGCCAGCAGCCCTACCGGGGGAAACTCCTACGAGCAGTACTTC,CASSPTGGNSYEQYF
TRBV5-5,-,TRBJ1-6,-,TGTGCCAGCAGCTTGGGTCTCGAGAGTTATTCACCCCTCCACTTT,CASSLGLESYSPLHF
TRBV27,TRBD1,TRBJ1-2,-,TGTGCCAGCAGGCTCATAGGGACAGGGGATGGCTACACCTTC,CASRLIGTGDGYTF
TRBV19,TRBD2,TRBJ2-7,-,TGTGCCAGTAGTATGGGCCCGAGGCGGGGGGAGTACGAGCAGTACTTC,CASSMGPRRGEYEQYF
TRBV11-2,-,TRBJ2-3,-,TGTGCCAGCAGCTTAGGACAGGGAGGAGATACGCAGTATTTT,CASSLGQGGDTQYF
TRBV18,TRBD2,TRBJ2-7,-,TGTGCCAGCTCACCGACCGGGACTAGCCCCTACGAGCAGTACTTC,CASSPTGTSPYEQYF
TRBV9,TRBD1,TRBJ2-3,-,TGTGCCAGCAGCGTAGACGACAGGGGGTCCCTCGCAGATACGCAGTATTTT,CASSVDDRGSLADTQYF
TRBV19,-,TRBJ1-2,-,TGTGCCAGTGCGGCGGCAGGGCTGGGCTACACCTTC,CASAAAGLGYTF
TRBV5-1,TRBD1,TRBJ1-3,-,TGCGCCAGCAGCCCGGGACAGGGAGTACTACTCTCTGGAAACACCATATATTTT,CASSPGQGVLLSGNTIYF
TRBV29-1,-,TRBJ1-1,-,TGCAGCGTTGGGGACCTACAGGGATCGAACACTGAAGCTTTCTTT,CSVGDLQGSNTEAFF
TRBV2,TRBD1,TRBJ2-1,-,TGTGCCAGCATGAAGGGGACAGGGTACAATGAGCAGTTCTTC,CASMKGTGYNEQFF